This entry is about one T cell receptor (beta chain). The source of the sample is a study of blood T cells in healthy people across ages. A second PCR, run for roughly 7 to 12 cycles, used a sample-barcoded 5' primer plus a J-beta primer mix. TCRdb passed the 5' RACE reads through MiXCR, listing each CDR3 protein once. There are 780,000 or so distinct CDR3 sequences in the sample; about 53% occur only once, and about two fifths lies in the top ten. Germline V gene data show CDR1 as DFQATT and CDR2 as SNEGSKA (reference sequence). This CDR3 spans 12 amino acids. The rearrangement uses TRBV20-1 and TRBJ2-4; unclear D gene. The sample comprised blood. This receptor was taken from a man older than 75 in good health. The CDR3 DNA follows: TGCGTTGTCCTACTAGCCAAAAACATTCAGTACTTC. This translates into CVVLLAKNIQYF.